Each of the 6 T cell receptor beta chains below was sequenced from the same sample in a study of CD8+CD57+ T cells in acquired aplastic anemia. The patients chosen for sequencing had shown expansion of CD8+CD57+ cells (detected by flow cytometry). For CDR3 and TCR beta VDJ profiling, genomic DNA was the template used. TCRdb processed the reads anew with MiXCR; each CDR3 protein has one entry. Here the sample spans 450,000 to 600,000 distinct CDR3 sequences, 25% to 40% being singletons. Material for sequencing was sorted CD4+, CD8+, or CD8+CD57+ T cells (not recorded which) from PBMCs. These receptors all come from a human donor with aplastic anemia.

In this sample, this clonotype turned up many times. The chain recombines TRBV11-3 with TRBJ1-1; D call uncertain. This CDR3 spans 13 amino acids. V was pared by 6 bases and J by 5 bases, with 13 bases between. CDR1 is SGHNT, CDR2 YENEEA, per germline. The CDR3 is CASSPTSGTEAFF. CDR3 nucleotide sequence: TGTGCCAGCAGTCCTACGTCGGGGACTGAAGCTTTCTTT.

This clonotype was detected ten times or more. The rearrangement uses TRBV29-1 and TRBJ1-1; 7 bases map to TRBD1. The V gene's germline CDR1 is SQVTM and CDR2 ANQGSEA. The CDR3 loop spans 14 amino acids. V shed 7 bases and J 3 bases; nucleotides not matched to a gene: 11. The chain's CDR3 is CSGVKGAQDTEAFF. The CDR3 region has the DNA TGCAGCGGGGTTAAGGGGGCGCAGGACACTGAAGCTTTCTTT. Complete variable domain (other parts from reference TRBV29-1 and TRBJ1-1): SAVISQKPSRDICQRGTSLTIQCQVDSQVTMMFWYRQQPGQSLTLIATANQGSEATYESGFVIDKFPISRPNLTFSTLTVSNMSPEDSSIYLCSGVKGAQDTEAFFGQGTRLTVV.

V gene TRBV11-2 combines with J gene TRBJ2-2, with TRBD2 identical over 11 bases. The germline gives CDR1 SGHAT, CDR2 FQNNGV. The CDR3 totals 16 residues. J gave up 1 base and V 4 bases, and 2 bases lay outside the gene matches. The CDR3 is CASSYGLAGNTGELFF. The CDR3 nucleotides read TGTGCCAGCAGCTATGGACTAGCGGGGAACACCGGGGAGCTGTTTTTT. Based on the CDR3 plus reference TRBV11-2 and TRBJ2-2, the full variable domain is EAGVAQSPRYKIIEKRQSVAFWCNPISGHATLYWYQQILGQGPKLLIQFQNNGVVDDSQLPKDRFSAERLKGVDSTLKIQPAKLEDSAVYLCASSYGLAGNTGELFFGEGSRLTVL.

This clonotype appeared many times. The CDR3 region has the DNA TGCAGCGCCCGGATGATGCTCCAAGAGACCCAGTACTTC. It yields the protein CSARMMLQETQYF. The chain carries TRBV29-1 and TRBJ2-5; the D is unclear. Trimming stripped 7 bases from V and 1 base from J, with 13 bases between. This CDR3 has 13 residues. The germline V gene has CDR1 SQVTM and CDR2 ANQGSEA.

This clonotype was found many times. The CDR3 coding sequence is TGTGCCAGCAGGGTAAACAGGGGAGGCAATCAGCCCCAGCATTTT. The encoded protein is CASRVNRGGNQPQHF. The chain carries TRBV2 and TRBJ1-5; 7 bases match TRBD1. CDR1 and CDR2 (germline): SNHLY, FYNNEI. The CDR3 is 15 amino acids. Germline trimming cut 6 bases from V and 2 bases from J; bases unmatched to any gene: 7. The entire variable domain, with the rest obtained from reference TRBV2 and TRBJ1-5, is as follows: EPEVTQTPSHQVTQMGQEVILRCVPISNHLYFYWYRQILGQKVEFLVSFYNNEISEKSEIFDDQFSVERPDGSNFTLKIRSTKLEDSAMYFCASRVNRGGNQPQHFGDGTRLSIL.

The rearrangement links TRBV11-1 to TRBJ2-3, with TRBD2 matching 13 bases. This CDR3 comprises 17 residues. The V and J ends lost 5 bases and 3 bases, in that order; junction bases with no gene match: 8. The germline V gene has CDR1 SGHAT and CDR2 FQDESV (reference sequence). CDR3 sequence (DNA): TGTGCCAGCAGCGCCAGGCCGGGACTAGCGGGGACAGATACGCAGTATTTT. Translating gives CASSARPGLAGTDTQYF.